The sequence of this T cell receptor (beta chain) was determined in a study of Ad26.COV2.S vaccination and SARS-CoV-2 variants. Treatment: some 20 received Ad26.COV2.S at low or high dose, single or two shots; about five received placebo; per-sample allocation not given. Vaccine and placebo recipients were sampled on day 63 after the first injection. Overall study results and limits: Post-vaccination spike-specific CD8+ and CD4+ T cell responses reportedly had substantial breadth.

The assay was immunoSEQ multiplex PCR, and TCRdb's table has in-frame clones only and misses some. The table lists about 350,000 clones, about 88% of them singletons, with about 3.5% in the top ten. V was clipped by 7 bases and J by 1 base, with 10 bases between them. Germline-derived CDR1 and CDR2 are GTSNPN and SVGIG (reference sequence). CDR3 length equals 12 residues. In regard to this clone: Its specificity is unknown.

The chain has TRBV30 and TRBJ1-1; possibly TRBD1 for D (6 bases). The receptor's source is a person between 18 and 59 years old who received the Ad26.COV2.S COVID-19 vaccine or a placebo. The material sequenced was peripheral blood, taken in a trial of Ad26.COV2.S vaccine versus placebo. The CDR3 nucleotides read TGTGCCTCTTGGACAGCGAACACTGAAGCTTTCTTT. As protein: CASWTANTEAFF.